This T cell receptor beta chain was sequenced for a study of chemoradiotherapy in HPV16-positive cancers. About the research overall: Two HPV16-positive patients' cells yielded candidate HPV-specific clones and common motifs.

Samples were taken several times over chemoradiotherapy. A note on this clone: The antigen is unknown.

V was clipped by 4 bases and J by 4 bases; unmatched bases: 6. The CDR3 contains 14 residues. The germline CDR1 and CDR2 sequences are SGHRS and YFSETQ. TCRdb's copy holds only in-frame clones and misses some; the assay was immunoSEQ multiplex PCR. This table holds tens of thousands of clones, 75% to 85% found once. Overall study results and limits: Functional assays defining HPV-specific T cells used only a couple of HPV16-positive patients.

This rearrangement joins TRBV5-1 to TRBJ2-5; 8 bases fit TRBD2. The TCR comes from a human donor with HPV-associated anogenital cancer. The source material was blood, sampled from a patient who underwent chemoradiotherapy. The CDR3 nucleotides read TGCGCCAGCAGCATCGGGGGGGCGGGAGAGACCCAGTACTTC. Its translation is CASSIGGAGETQYF.